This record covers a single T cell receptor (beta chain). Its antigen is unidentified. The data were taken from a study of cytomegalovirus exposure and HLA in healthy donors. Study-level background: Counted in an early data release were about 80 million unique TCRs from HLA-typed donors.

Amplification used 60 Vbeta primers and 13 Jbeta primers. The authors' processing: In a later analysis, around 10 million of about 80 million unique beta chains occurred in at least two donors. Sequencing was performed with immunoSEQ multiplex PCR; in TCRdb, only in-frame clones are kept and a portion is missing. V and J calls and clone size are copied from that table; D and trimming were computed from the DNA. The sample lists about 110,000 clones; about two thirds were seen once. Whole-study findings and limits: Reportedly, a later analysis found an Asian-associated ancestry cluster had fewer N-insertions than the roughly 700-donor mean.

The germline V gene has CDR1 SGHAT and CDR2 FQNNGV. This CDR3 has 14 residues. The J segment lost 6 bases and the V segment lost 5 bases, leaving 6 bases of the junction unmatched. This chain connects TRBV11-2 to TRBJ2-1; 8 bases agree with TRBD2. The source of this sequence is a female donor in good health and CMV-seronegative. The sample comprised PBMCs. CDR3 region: CASSRTSQSNEQFF. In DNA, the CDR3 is TGTGCCAGCAGCCGGACTAGCCAGAGCAATGAGCAGTTCTTC.